This T cell receptor (beta chain) originates from a study of radiation and T cells in renal cell carcinoma. The overall study: Nephrectomy followed 15 Gy stereotactic body radiation by 4 weeks. Study-level results: Top tumor clonotypes rose in blood 2 weeks post-radiation, then contracted.

V shed 2 bases and J 5 bases; nucleotides not matched to a gene: 15. Germline V gives CDR1 SGHTA, CDR2 FQGNSA. The CDR3 covers 18 residues. Sequencing used immunoSEQ multiplex PCR; TCRdb keeps in-frame clones, though not all of them. Of roughly 150,000 clones in the sample, around 90% were seen once. As to time point: blood 2 weeks post-SBRT. Treatment specified: 15 Gy SBRT to primary tumor, nephrectomy 4 weeks later. Blood was sampled at baseline, 2 weeks and 4 weeks after SBRT. A note on this clone: Its matching antigen is unknown.

The sequences come from blood, collected from a patient whose treatment included radiotherapy and nephrectomy. The receptor's source is a woman aged 45-59 years with renal cell carcinoma. The chain combines TRBV7-2 with TRBJ1-2, with 9 positions matching TRBD1. The CDR3 region is CASSLQGTGLVGWYGYTF. Written as DNA, the CDR3 is TGTGCCAGCAGCTTACAGGGGACAGGGCTAGTAGGATGGTATGGCTACACCTTC.